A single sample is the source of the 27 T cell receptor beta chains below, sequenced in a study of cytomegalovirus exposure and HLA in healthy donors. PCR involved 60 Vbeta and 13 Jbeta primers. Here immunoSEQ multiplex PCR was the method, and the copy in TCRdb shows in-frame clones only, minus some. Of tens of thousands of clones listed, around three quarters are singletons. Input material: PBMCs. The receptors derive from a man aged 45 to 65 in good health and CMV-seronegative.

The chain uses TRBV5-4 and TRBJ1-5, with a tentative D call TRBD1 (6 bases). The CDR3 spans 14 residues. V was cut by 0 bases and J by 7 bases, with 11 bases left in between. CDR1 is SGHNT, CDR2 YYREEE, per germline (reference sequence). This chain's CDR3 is CASSLGAGAQPQHF. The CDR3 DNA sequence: TGTGCCAGCAGCTTGGGTGCGGGGGCGCAGCCCCAGCATTTT.

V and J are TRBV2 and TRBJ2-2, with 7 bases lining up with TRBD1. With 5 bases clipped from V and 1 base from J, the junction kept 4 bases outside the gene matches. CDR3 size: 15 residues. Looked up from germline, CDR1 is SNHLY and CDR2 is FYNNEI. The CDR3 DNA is TGTGCCAGCAGTCCGGACAGGCTGAACACCGGGGAGCTGTTTTTT. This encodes CASSPDRLNTGELFF.

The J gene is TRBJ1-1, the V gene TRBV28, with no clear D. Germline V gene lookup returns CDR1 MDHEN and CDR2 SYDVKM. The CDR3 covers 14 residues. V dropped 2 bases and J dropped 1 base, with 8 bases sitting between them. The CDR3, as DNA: TGTGCCAGCAGTTTAGTCAACAGGAACACTGAAGCTTTCTTT. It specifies CASSLVNRNTEAFF.

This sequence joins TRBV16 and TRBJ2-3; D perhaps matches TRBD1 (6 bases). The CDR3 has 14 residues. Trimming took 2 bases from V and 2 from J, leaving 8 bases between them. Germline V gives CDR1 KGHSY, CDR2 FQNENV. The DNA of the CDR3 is TGTGCCAGCAGCCAAGGACAGACCACAGATACGCAGTATTTT. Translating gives CASSQGQTTDTQYF.

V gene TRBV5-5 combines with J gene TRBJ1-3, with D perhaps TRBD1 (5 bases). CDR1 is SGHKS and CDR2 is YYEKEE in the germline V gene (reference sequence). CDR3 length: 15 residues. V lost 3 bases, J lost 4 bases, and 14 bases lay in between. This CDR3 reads CASSSSGGLGNTIYF. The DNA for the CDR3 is TGTGCCAGCAGCTCCTCCGGGGGACTCGGAAACACCATATATTTT.

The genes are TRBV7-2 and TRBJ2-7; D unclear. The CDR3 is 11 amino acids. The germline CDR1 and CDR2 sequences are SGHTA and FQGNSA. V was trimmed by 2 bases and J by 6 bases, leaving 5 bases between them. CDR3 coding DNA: TGTGCCAGCAGCTTATGGGCCGAGCAGTACTTC. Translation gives CASSLWAEQYF.

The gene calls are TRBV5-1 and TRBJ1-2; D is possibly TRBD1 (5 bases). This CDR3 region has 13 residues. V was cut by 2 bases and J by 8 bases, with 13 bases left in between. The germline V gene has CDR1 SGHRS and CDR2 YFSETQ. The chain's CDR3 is CASSFGQGNGYTF. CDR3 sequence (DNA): TGCGCCAGCAGCTTTGGGCAGGGAAACGGCTACACCTTC.

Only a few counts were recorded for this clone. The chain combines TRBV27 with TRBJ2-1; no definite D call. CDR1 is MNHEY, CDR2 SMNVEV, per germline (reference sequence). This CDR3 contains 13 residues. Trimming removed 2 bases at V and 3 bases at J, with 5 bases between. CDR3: CASSLNIYNEQFF. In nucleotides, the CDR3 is TGTGCCAGCAGTTTAAATATCTACAATGAGCAGTTCTTC.

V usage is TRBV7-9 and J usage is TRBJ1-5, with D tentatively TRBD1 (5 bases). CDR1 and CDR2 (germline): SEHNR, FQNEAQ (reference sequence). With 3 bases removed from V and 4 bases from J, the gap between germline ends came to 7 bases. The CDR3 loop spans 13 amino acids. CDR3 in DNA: TGTGCCAGCAGCTTCGGGGGAAATCAGCCCCAGCATTTT. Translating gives CASSFGGNQPQHF.

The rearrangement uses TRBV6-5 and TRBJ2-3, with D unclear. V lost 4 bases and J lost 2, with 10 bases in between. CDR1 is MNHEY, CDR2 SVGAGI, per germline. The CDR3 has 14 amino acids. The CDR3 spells CASSLTANTDTQYF. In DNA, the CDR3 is TGTGCCAGCAGTTTAACAGCCAACACAGATACGCAGTATTTT.

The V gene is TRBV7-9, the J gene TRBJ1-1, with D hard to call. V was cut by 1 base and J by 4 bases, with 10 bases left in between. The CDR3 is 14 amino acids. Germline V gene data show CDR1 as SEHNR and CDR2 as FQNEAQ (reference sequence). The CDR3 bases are TGTGCCAGCAGCTTAGGCCTCCGGGGCACTGAAGCTTTCTTT. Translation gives CASSLGLRGTEAFF.

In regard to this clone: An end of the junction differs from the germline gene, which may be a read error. The DNA of the CDR3 is TGTGCCAGCAGTGAAGGGGCCGATGTTTATTTT. Amino acids: CASSEGADVYF. The chain is built from TRBV6-1 and TRBJ1-5; D is ambiguous. The germline gives CDR1 MNHNS, CDR2 SASEGT. This CDR3 region has 11 residues.

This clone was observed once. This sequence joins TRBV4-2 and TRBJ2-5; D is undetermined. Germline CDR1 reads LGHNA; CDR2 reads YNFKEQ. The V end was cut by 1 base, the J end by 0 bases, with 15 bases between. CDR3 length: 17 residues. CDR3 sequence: CASSQGAGRHYQETQYF. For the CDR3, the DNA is TGTGCCAGCAGCCAAGGGGCAGGTAGGCACTACCAAGAGACCCAGTACTTC.

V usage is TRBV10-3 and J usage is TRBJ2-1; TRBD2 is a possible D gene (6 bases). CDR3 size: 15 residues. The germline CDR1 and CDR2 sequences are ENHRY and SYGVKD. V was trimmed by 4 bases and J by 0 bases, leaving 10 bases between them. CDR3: CAISVAESSYNEQFF. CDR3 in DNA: TGTGCCATCAGTGTAGCGGAAAGCTCCTACAATGAGCAGTTCTTC.

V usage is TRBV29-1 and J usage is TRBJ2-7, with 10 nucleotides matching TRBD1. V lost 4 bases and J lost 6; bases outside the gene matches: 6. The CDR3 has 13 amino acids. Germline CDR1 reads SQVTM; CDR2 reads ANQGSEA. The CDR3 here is CSVVSGTGAEQYF. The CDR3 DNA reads TGCAGCGTTGTTTCCGGGACAGGGGCCGAGCAGTACTTC.

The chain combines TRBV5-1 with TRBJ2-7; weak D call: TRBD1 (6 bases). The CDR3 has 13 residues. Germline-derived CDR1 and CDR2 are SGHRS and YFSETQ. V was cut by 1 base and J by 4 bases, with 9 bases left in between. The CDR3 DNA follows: TGCGCCAGCAGCTTGACTGGACAGTACGAGCAGTACTTC. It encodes CASSLTGQYEQYF.

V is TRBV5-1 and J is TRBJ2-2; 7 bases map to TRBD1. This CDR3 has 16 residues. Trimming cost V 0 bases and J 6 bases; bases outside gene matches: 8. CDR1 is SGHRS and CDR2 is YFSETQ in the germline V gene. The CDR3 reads CASSLVSRQGAGELFF. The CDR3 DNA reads TGCGCCAGCAGCTTGGTGTCACGGCAGGGGGCCGGGGAGCTGTTTTTT.

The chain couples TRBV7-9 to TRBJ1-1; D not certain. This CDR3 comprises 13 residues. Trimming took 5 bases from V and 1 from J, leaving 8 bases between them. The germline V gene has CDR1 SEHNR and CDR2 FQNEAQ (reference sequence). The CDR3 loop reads CASSPRENTEAFF. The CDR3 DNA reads TGTGCCAGCAGCCCCCGGGAGAACACTGAAGCTTTCTTT.

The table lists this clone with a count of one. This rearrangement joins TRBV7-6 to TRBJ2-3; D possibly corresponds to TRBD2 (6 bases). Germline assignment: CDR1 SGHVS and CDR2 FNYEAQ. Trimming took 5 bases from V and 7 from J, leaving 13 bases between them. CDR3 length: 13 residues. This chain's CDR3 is CASSQPAGNTQYF. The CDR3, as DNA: TGTGCCAGCAGCCAACCGGCGGGAAATACGCAGTATTTT.

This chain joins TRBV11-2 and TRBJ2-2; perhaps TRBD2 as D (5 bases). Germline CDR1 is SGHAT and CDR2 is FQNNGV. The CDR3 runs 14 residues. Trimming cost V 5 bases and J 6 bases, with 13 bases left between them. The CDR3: CASSPVSVSGELFF. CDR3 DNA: TGTGCCAGCAGCCCCGTTAGCGTATCCGGGGAGCTGTTTTTT.

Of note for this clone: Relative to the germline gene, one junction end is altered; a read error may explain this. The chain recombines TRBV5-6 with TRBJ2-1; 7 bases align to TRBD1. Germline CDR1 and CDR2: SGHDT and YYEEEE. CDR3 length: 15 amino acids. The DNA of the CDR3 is TGTGCCAGCAGCCCATACAGTCCGGGACAGTCAACTATGGTCTTC. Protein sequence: CASSPYSPGQSTMVF.

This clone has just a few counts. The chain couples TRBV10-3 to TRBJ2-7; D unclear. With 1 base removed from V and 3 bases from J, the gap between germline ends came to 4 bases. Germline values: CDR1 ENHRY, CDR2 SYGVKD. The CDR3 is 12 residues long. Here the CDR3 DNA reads TGTGCCATCAGTGAGTACAACTACGAGCAGTACTTC. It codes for CAISEYNYEQYF.

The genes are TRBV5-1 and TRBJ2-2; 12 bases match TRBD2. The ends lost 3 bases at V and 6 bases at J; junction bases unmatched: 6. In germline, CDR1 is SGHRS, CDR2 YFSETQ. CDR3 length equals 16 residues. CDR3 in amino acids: CASSSLAGGPAGELFF. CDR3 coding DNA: TGCGCCAGCAGCTCGCTAGCGGGAGGGCCCGCCGGGGAGCTGTTTTTT.

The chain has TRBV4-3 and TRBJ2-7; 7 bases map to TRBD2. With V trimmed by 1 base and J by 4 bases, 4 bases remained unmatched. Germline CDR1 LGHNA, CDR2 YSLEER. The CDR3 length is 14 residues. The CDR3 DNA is TGCGCCAGCAGCCAAGGATGGGGGGGTTACGAGCAGTACTTC. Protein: CASSQGWGGYEQYF.

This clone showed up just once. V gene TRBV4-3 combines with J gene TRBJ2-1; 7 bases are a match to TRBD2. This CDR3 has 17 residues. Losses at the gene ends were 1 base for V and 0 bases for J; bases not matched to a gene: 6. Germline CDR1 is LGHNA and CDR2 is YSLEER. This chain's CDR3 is CASSQGRGGSSYNEQFF. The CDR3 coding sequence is TGCGCCAGCAGCCAAGGGCGGGGCGGGAGCTCCTACAATGAGCAGTTCTTC.

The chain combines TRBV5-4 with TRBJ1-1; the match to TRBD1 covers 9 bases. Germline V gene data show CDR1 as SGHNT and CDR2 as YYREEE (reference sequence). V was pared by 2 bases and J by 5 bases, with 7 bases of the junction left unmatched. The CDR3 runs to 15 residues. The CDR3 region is CASSFLKTGGTEAFF. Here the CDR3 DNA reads TGTGCCAGCAGCTTCCTTAAGACAGGGGGTACTGAAGCTTTCTTT.

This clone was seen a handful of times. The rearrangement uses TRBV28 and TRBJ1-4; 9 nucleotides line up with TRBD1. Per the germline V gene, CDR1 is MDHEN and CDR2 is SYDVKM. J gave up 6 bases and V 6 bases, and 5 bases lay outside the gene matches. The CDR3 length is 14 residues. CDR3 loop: CASSTQGAYEKLFF. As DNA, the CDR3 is TGTGCCAGCAGCACACAGGGGGCCTATGAAAAACTGTTTTTT.